This TCR beta chain was observed in a study of CD8 T cells in ankylosing spondylitis. Overall study results and limits: A TCR beta motif of about eight highly homologous variants seemed to mark ankylosing spondylitis blood. Significant enrichment of disease-linked clones was reported in matched ankylosing spondylitis synovial fluid.

Via MiXCR, TCRdb re-called the 5' RACE reads, giving one row per CDR3 protein. The sample has around 890,000 distinct CDR3 sequences; 10% to 15% are singletons. CDR1 is DFQATT, CDR2 SNEGSKA, per germline (reference sequence). With 6 bases removed from V and 0 bases from J, the gap between germline ends came to 12 bases. The CDR3 extends over 14 amino acids. This clonotype was counted a few times. What it recognizes is unknown. The sequence derives from a male donor with ankylosing spondylitis. The sequenced sample was blood, either unsorted or a sorted T cell fraction (not recorded which). V is TRBV20-1 and J is TRBJ2-1; D not certain. In DNA form, the CDR3 reads TGCAGTGCGGACGGCCACAGCTCCTACAATGAGCAGTTCTTC. Translation: CSADGHSSYNEQFF.